A selection of T cell receptor beta chains follows, all from one sample in a study of neoadjuvant anti-PD-1 for oral cavity cancer. The table came from immunoSEQ multiplex PCR; TCRdb's copy has only in-frame clones and leaves some out. The sample records about 68,000 clones, approximately 84% being singletons. The specimen comprised PBMCs, sampled after nivolumab (anti-PD-1) treatment. These TCRs come from a person between 40 and 79 years old with oral cavity squamous cell carcinoma. CDR3s include the opening cysteine and the closing phenylalanine or tryptophan. D genes are given only for firm matches. Clone sizes are given selectively: once, few, many, or a class where the clone is expanded.

>TRBV7-2|.|.|TRBJ2-1
CASSLGSGSYNEQFF
TGTGCCAGCAGCTTAGGTAGCGGCTCCTACAATGAGCAGTTCTTC
>TRBV5-1|TRBD2|.|TRBJ2-7
CASSTTAGTSSYEQYF
TGCGCCAGCAGCACCACCGCCGGGACTAGCTCTTACGAGCAGTACTTC
>TRBV10-1|.|.|TRBJ2-3
CASSEDLEGTQYF
TGCGCCAGCAGTGAGGACCTGGAGGGTACGCAGTATTTT
>TRBV25-1|.|.|TRBJ2-1
CASRGGNPGSGEQFF
TGTGCCAGCCGTGGTGGGAACCCCGGGAGTGGGGAGCAGTTCTTC
>TRBV10-2|.|.|TRBJ1-4
CASSESTEKLFF
TGCGCCAGCAGTGAGTCGACCGAAAAACTGTTTTTT
>TRBV7-4|.|.|TRBJ2-3
CASSSARLGYTDTQYF
TGTGCCAGCAGCTCTGCCCGACTGGGCTACACAGATACGCAGTATTTT
>TRBV6-5|.|.|TRBJ1-5
CASGRRDKQNQPQHF
TGTGCCAGCGGGCGCCGGGACAAGCAAAATCAGCCCCAGCATTTT
>TRBV5-1|.|.|TRBJ1-4
CASSLQGATNEKLFF
TGCGCCAGCAGCTTGCAGGGTGCAACTAATGAAAAACTGTTTTTT
>TRBV6-1|.|.|TRBJ2-7
CPARGRRLLSYEQYF
TGTCCAGCACGGGGTAGGCGACTCCTCTCCTACGAGCAGTACTTC
>TRBV6-6|.|.|TRBJ1-1
CASAREGRWNTEAFF
TGTGCCAGCGCTCGGGAGGGGAGGTGGAACACTGAAGCTTTCTTT
>TRBV6-1|TRBD1|.|TRBJ1-2
CASSGWLGQEGYTF
TGTGCCAGCAGTGGATGGCTAGGACAGGAAGGCTACACCTTC
>TRBV19|.|.|TRBJ1-5
CASTAAASQPQHF
TGTGCCAGTACAGCGGCCGCAAGTCAGCCCCAGCATTTT
>TRBV2|TRBD1|.|TRBJ2-3
CASRGQTTSTDTQYF
TGTGCCAGCAGGGGACAGACGACTAGCACAGATACGCAGTATTTT
>TRBV11-2|.|.|TRBJ2-7
CASSSDSSYEQYF
TGTGCCAGCAGCAGCGACAGCTCCTACGAGCAGTACTTC
>TRBV27|.|.|TRBJ2-2
CASSLRATTQTGELFF
TGTGCCAGCAGTTTACGCGCGACCACCCAAACCGGGGAGCTGTTTTTT
>TRBV6-5|TRBD1|.|TRBJ1-1
CASRTSGTVGTEAFF
TGTGCCAGCAGGACCTCCGGGACAGTCGGCACTGAAGCTTTCTTT
>TRBV10-2|TRBD1|.|TRBJ1-4
CASRGTVDKGELFF
TGCGCCAGCAGAGGGACAGTGGACAAGGGGGAACTGTTTTTT
>TRBV5-1|TRBD2|.|TRBJ2-7
CASSLGLAGDHEQYF
TGCGCCAGCAGCTTGGGACTAGCGGGAGACCACGAGCAGTACTTC
>TRBV2|.|.|TRBJ2-4
CASTLTLAKNIQYF
TGTGCCAGCACCCTAACACTAGCCAAAAACATTCAGTACTTC
>TRBV6-1|.|.|TRBJ1-1
CAIGTYQAFF
TGTGCCATCGGGACGTATCAGGCTTTCTTT
>TRBV7-3|.|.|TRBJ2-2
CASSLNPSAANTGELFF
TGTGCCAGCAGCTTAAATCCTAGCGCCGCGAACACCGGGGAGCTGTTTTTT
>TRBV28|.|.|TRBJ2-1
CASSLQEYNEQFF
TGTGCCAGCAGTTTACAGGAGTACAATGAGCAGTTCTTC
>TRBV30|.|.|TRBJ1-2
CAWVTSPNRGGYTF
TGTGCCTGGGTCACATCCCCTAATCGGGGCGGCTACACCTTC
>TRBV9|.|few|TRBJ2-4
CASSVDYGAGYIQYF
TGTGCCAGCAGCGTAGATTACGGGGCCGGGTACATTCAGTACTTC
>TRBV28|TRBD1|once|TRBJ1-1
CASSTLGTGRTEAFF
TGTGCCAGCAGTACCCTCGGGACAGGGCGCACTGAAGCTTTCTTT